Here is one T cell receptor (beta chain) with its context. Its antigen is as yet unknown. Regarding treatment: oral pan-JAK inhibitor, 5-10 mg twice daily. Patients with alopecia areata provided lesional scalp punch biopsies as well as peripheral blood. The CDR3 totals 16 residues. CDR1 MNHNY and CDR2 SVGAGI come from the germline V gene (reference sequence). V shed 7 bases and J shed 1 base, with 19 bases lying between them. This entry comes from a study of CD8+ T cells in alopecia areata. Broader study findings: Affected lesional scalp, above all in alopecia totalis/universalis, was more clonal than normal scalp. Treatment with tofacitinib significantly lowered scalp clonality and reduced expanded CD8+ clones among the top 100. The study also sequences resident alphabeta T cells of normal skin in scalp samples.

cDNA reverse transcribed from extracted RNA served as the sequencing template. Sequencing was performed with immunoSEQ multiplex PCR; in TCRdb, only in-frame clones are kept and a portion is missing. The sample yields over 90,000 clones, 80% to 90% seen once. This rearrangement joins TRBV6-6 to TRBJ1-2; D possibly corresponds to TRBD1 (6 bases). The sample here was CD8+ T cells sorted from blood, taken at approximately week 30, from a patient treated with tofacitinib. The clonotype was recovered from a human donor with alopecia areata. Here the CDR3 reads CASTRTQDSNNYGYTF. CDR3 bases: TGTGCCAGCACCCGAACCCAGGACAGTAATAACTATGGCTACACCTTC.